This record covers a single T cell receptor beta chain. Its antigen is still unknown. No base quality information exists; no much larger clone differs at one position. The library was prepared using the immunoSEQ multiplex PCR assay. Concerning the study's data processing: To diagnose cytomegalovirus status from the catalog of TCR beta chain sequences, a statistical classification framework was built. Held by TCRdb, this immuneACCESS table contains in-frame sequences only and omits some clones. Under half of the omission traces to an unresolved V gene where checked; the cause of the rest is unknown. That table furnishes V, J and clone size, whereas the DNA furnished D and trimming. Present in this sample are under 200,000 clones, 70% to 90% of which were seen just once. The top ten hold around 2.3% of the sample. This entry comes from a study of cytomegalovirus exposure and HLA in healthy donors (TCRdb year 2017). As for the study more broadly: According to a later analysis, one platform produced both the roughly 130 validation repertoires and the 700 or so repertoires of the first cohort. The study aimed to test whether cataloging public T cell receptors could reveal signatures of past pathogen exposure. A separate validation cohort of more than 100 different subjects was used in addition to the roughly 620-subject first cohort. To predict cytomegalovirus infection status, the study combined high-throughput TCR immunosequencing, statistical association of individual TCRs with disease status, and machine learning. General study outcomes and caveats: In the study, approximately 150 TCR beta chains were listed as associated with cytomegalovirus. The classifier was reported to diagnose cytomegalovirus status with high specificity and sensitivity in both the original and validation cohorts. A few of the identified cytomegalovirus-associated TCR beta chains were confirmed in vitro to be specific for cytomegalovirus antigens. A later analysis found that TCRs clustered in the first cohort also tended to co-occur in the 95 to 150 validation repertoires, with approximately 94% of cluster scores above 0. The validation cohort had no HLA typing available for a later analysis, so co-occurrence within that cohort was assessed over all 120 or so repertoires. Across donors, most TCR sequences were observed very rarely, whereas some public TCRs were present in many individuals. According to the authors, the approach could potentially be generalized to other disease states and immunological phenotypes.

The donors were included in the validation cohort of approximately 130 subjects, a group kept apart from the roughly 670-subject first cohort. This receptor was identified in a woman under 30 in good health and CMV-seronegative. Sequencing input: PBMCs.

The CDR3 protein sequence reads: CASSYDRGDTEAFF. The nucleotide sequence reads as follows: TGTGCCAGCAGTTACGACAGGGGTGACACTGAAGCTTTCTTT. This sequence uses TRBV7-2 and TRBJ1-1, and 8 junction bases match TRBD1. The germline V gene sets CDR1 to SGHTA and CDR2 to FQGNSA. V has 6 bases trimmed and J has 3 bases trimmed; junction bases matching no gene number 6. Its CDR3 holds 14 amino acids, cysteine through phenylalanine. The DNA shown is the 42-base CDR3, in frame from base 1. The full variable domain, completed from the reference TRBV7-2 and TRBJ1-1 proteins outside the CDR3, reads GAGVSQSPSNKVTEKGKDVELRCDPISGHTALYWYRQSLGQGLEFLIYFQGNSAPDKSGLPSDRFSAERTGGSVSTLTIQRTQQEDSAVYLCASSYDRGDTEAFFGQGTRLTVV.